What follows are 20 T cell receptor beta chains derived from one specimen sequenced in a study of regulatory T cells in long-lasting Graves disease. Described time point: newly diagnosed GD, antithyroid drugs for less than 3 months. PBMC-derived RNA was used for the TCR library. Construction of TCR beta libraries relied on iRepertoire HTBI primers and on Arm-PCR targeting CDR3 regions. TCRdb itself ran the multiplex PCR reads through MiXCR, one entry per CDR3 protein. The data show hundreds of thousands of distinct CDR3 sequences, about 15% seen once. This same sample was also part of a study on T cells in Graves' hyperthyroidism and ophthalmopathy.

The material sequenced was peripheral blood mononuclear cells (PBMCs), taken at new diagnosis, from a patient treated with antithyroid drugs. All receptors come from a woman aged 25 to 39 with Graves disease.

This clonotype was seen repeatedly, ten times or more. The V and J genes are TRBV5-1 and TRBJ2-1; 7 positions agree with TRBD2. The CDR3 has 15 residues. Looked up from germline, CDR1 is SGHRS and CDR2 is YFSETQ. V trimming: 0 bases; J trimming: 2 bases; junction bases outside the gene matches: 2. Written as DNA, the CDR3 is TGCGCCAGCAGCTTGGTGCGGGAGCCCTACAATGAGCAGTTCTTC. It codes for CASSLVREPYNEQFF.

To note about this clonotype: One end of the junction does not line up with germline, which may come from a read error. The rearrangement links TRBV6-2 or TRBV6-3 to TRBJ1-2; 7 positions agree with TRBD1. Germline lookup yields CDR1 MNHEY and CDR2 SVGEGT. The CDR3 is 14 residues long. CDR3 bases: TGTGCCAGCAAAGCTCAGGGGGTCGGGTATGGCCACACCTTC. Translation gives CASKAQGVGYGHTF.

This clonotype was seen more than once but under ten times. The chain recombines TRBV11-2 with TRBJ1-2; 12 positions match TRBD1. The germline CDR1 and CDR2 sequences are SGHAT and FQNNGV. The CDR3 sequence is 16 residues long. V was pared by 4 bases and J by 8 bases, with 11 bases of the junction left unmatched. The CDR3 reads CASSSTTGQGAGGYTF. The CDR3 DNA sequence: TGTGCCAGCAGCTCAACTACGGGACAGGGGGCGGGAGGCTACACCTTC.

This clonotype was detected many times. The chain is built from TRBV20-1 and TRBJ2-2; the match to TRBD2 covers 7 bases. From germline, CDR1 is DFQATT and CDR2 SNEGSKA (reference sequence). The junction had 8 bases not matched to a gene; V was cut back by 1 base and J by 3 bases. The CDR3 extends over 16 amino acids. CDR3 DNA: TGCAGTGCTAGAGCAGGGACTATCCGAGACACCGGGGAGCTGTTTTTT. It is translated as CSARAGTIRDTGELFF.

This clonotype showed up many times. The DNA for the CDR3 is TGCAGCGTTCAACCGGGACGGAACGTCTATGGCTACACCTTC. Encoded protein: CSVQPGRNVYGYTF. The chain has TRBV29-1 and TRBJ1-2; weak D call: TRBD1 (5 bases). V lost 5 bases and J 4 bases, leaving 17 bases between the germline ends. The length of the CDR3 is 14 residues. Germline V gene data show CDR1 as SQVTM and CDR2 as ANQGSEA.

This clonotype was seen more than once but under ten times. The chain is built from TRBV2 and TRBJ1-2; 7 bases map to TRBD1. V lost 10 bases and J lost 8; bases outside the gene matches: 13. Germline V lookup: CDR1 SNHLY, CDR2 FYNNEI. The CDR3 runs 13 residues. The chain's CDR3 is CANPTGLGLGYTF. In nucleotides, the CDR3 is TGTGCCAACCCGACAGGGTTGGGCCTGGGCTACACCTTC.

In its sample, this clonotype was seen a few times. The chain carries TRBV20-1 and TRBJ1-1; TRBD1 agrees at 10 bases. CDR1 and CDR2 from the germline V gene are DFQATT and SNEGSKA (reference sequence). The CDR3 extends over 15 amino acids. V dropped 3 bases and J dropped 6; count of bases not matched to a gene: 10. The DNA for the CDR3 is TGCAGTGCTAGGCGTCCCGGGACAGGGGTTTCTGAAGCTTTCTTT. Translated, it gives CSARRPGTGVSEAFF.

The chain employs TRBV18 and TRBJ1-5, with D unresolved. V was cut by 2 bases and J by 4 bases, with 15 bases left in between. This CDR3 region has 16 residues. Germline-derived CDR1 and CDR2 are KGHSH and LQKENI. CDR3 nucleotides: TGTGCCAGCTCACCAGAGACCGGAGCGTCGAATCAGCCCCAGCATTTT. Translated: CASSPETGASNQPQHF.

This sequence joins TRBV28 and TRBJ1-1; possible D gene TRBD1, 6 bases. The germline CDR1 and CDR2 sequences are MDHEN and SYDVKM. V lost 5 bases and J lost 4, with 17 bases in between. This CDR3 has 15 amino acids. CDR3 sequence reads: CASSDSATGSTEAFF. DNA for the CDR3: TGTGCCAGCAGTGACTCTGCGACAGGTTCCACTGAAGCTTTCTTT.

Many counts were recorded for this clonotype. V and J are TRBV28 and TRBJ1-1; D is unresolved. The CDR3 runs to 12 residues. The V gene's germline CDR1 is MDHEN and CDR2 SYDVKM. The V end was cut by 3 bases, the J end by 8 bases, with 10 bases between. Here the CDR3 DNA reads TGTGCCAGCAGTTTTCTCAGAGGGGAAGCTTTCTTT. It is translated as CASSFLRGEAFF.

This clonotype appeared many times. J is TRBJ2-6 and V is TRBV15, with D unresolved. Germline assignment: CDR1 LNHNV and CDR2 YYDKDF (reference sequence). The V and J ends lost 0 bases and 0 bases respectively, with 6 bases between them. The CDR3 is 16 residues long. CDR3 protein: CATSRDAGSGANVLTF. CDR3 in DNA: TGTGCCACCAGCAGAGATGCAGGCTCTGGGGCCAACGTCCTGACTTTC.

This clonotype came up once. This may come from a read error, since a much larger clone is one base off. This chain joins TRBV14 and TRBJ1-5; TRBD1 might be the D (5 bases). CDR3 length: 13 residues. Germline CDR1 SGHDN, CDR2 FVKESK. V lost 4 bases to trimming and J lost 4 bases, with 8 bases between them. CDR3: CASSRTTNQPQHF. CDR3 coding DNA: TGTGCCAGCAGCCGGACAACTAATCAGCCCCAGCATTTT.

Only a few counts were recorded for this clonotype. V gene TRBV7-9 combines with J gene TRBJ2-1; D unclear. V lost 2 bases and J lost 4, with 12 bases in between. Germline CDR1 and CDR2: SEHNR and FQNEAQ (reference sequence). The CDR3 has 15 amino acids. CDR3 bases: TGTGCCAGCAGCTTATCCAGTAGCCGTTACAATGAGCAGTTCTTC. Protein product: CASSLSSSRYNEQFF.

This clonotype was recorded a few times. The chain carries TRBV7-9 and TRBJ1-1; no reliable D call. The V and J ends lost 1 base and 7 bases respectively, with 7 bases between them. CDR1 SEHNR and CDR2 FQNEAQ come from the germline V gene (reference sequence). The CDR3 loop spans 12 amino acids. In DNA, the CDR3 is TGTGCCAGCAGCTTAGTTTCCAGTGAAGCTTTCTTT. Translated, it gives CASSLVSSEAFF.

This clonotype appeared a single time. The rearrangement uses TRBV10-3 and TRBJ2-1, with 8 bases aligning to TRBD2. The junction had 8 bases not matched to a gene; V was cut back by 11 bases and J by 5 bases. The CDR3 has 13 residues. CDR1 and CDR2 (germline): ENHRY, SYGVKD. This chain's CDR3 is CALRTSSNNEQFF. The CDR3 bases are TGTGCCCTCCGGACTAGCAGCAACAATGAGCAGTTCTTC.

This clonotype was found many times. The junction and the germline gene differ at one end; a read error may be behind it. The chain recombines TRBV20-1 with TRBJ2-7; D gene ambiguous. Germline values: CDR1 DFQATT, CDR2 SNEGSKA (reference sequence). The CDR3 runs to 13 residues. CDR3 nucleotides: TGCAGTGCCAGAGCTGGAGTAGCTGGGGAGCAGTACTTC. It yields the protein CSARAGVAGEQYF.

The V call is TRBV7-9, the J call TRBJ1-2, with no clear D. Germline V gives CDR1 SEHNR, CDR2 FQNEAQ (reference sequence). The CDR3 runs 14 residues. The V end lost 6 bases, the J end lost 1 base, and 12 bases lay between the germline ends. The CDR3 DNA is TGTGCCAGCAGTCAGGACGTCGGTAACTATGGCTACACCTTC. Translated: CASSQDVGNYGYTF.

The chain has TRBV3-1 and TRBJ2-3; the D gene is possibly TRBD1 (5 bases). Trimming cost V 3 bases and J 2 bases, with 9 bases left between them. The CDR3 is 14 residues long. CDR1 is LGHDT, CDR2 YNNKEL, per germline (reference sequence). This chain's CDR3 is CASSHQGSTDTQYF. In nucleotides, the CDR3 is TGTGCCAGCAGCCATCAGGGTTCCACAGATACGCAGTATTTT.

In this sample, this clonotype turned up many times. This rearrangement joins TRBV20-1 to TRBJ2-5, with 12 positions matching TRBD2. V was clipped by 6 bases and J by 4 bases; unmatched bases: 6. This CDR3 is 14 amino acids long. Germline CDR1 reads DFQATT; CDR2 reads SNEGSKA (reference sequence). The chain's CDR3 is CSAMTSGRGETQYF. CDR3 sequence (DNA): TGCAGTGCCATGACTAGCGGGAGAGGAGAGACCCAGTACTTC.

The rearrangement joins TRBV20-1 to TRBJ1-3; D ambiguous. Trimming shortened V by 5 bases and J by 3 bases, and 14 bases separated the two germline ends. Germline V gene data show CDR1 as DFQATT and CDR2 as SNEGSKA (reference sequence). This CDR3 comprises 14 residues. CDR3 in amino acids: CSAAVLSLGNTIYF. The CDR3 DNA is TGCAGTGCTGCCGTCCTTAGTCTTGGAAACACCATATATTTT.